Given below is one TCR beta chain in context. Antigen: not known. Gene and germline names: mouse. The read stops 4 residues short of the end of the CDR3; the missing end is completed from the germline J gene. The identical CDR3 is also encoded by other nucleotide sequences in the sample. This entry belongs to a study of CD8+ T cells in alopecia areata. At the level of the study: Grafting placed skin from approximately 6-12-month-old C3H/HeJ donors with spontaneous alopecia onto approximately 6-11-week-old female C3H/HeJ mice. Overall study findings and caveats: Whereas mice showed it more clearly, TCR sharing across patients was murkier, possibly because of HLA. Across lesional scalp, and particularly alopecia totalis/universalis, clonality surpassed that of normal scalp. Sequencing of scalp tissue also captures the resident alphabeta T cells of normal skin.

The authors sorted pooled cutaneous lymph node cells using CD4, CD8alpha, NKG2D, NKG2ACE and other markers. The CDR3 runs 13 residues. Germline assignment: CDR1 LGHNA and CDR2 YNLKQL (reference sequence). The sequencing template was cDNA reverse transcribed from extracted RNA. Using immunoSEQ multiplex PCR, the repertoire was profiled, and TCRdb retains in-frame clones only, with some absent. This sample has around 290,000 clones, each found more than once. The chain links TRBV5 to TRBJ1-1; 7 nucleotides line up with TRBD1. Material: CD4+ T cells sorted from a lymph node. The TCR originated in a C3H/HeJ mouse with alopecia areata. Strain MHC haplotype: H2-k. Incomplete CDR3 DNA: TGTGCCAGCAGCCAAGCACAGGGGACA. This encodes CASSQAQGT. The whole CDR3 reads CASSQAQGTEVFF.